Following are 29 T cell receptor beta chains from one sample sequenced in a study of OX40 agonist ivuxolimab in advanced cancers. The assay was immunoSEQ multiplex PCR, and TCRdb's table has in-frame clones only and misses some. The table records roughly 70,000 clones, less than 85% of them present only once. The sequences come from CD4+ or CD8+ T cells sorted from blood, collected in a trial of the OX40 agonist ivuxolimab. These receptors were collected from an adult with an advanced solid tumor such as melanoma, head and neck, liver or kidney cancer.

The chain couples TRBV12-5 to TRBJ2-7, with 9 nucleotides matching TRBD1. The CDR3 is 13 amino acids. The V segment lost 2 bases and the J segment 7 bases; nucleotides outside the gene matches: 3. Germline loops: CDR1 LGHNT, CDR2 FRNRAP. The CDR3 coding sequence is TGTGCTAGTGGTTTGACAGGGGGCGATGAGCAGTACTTC. Protein product: CASGLTGGDEQYF. The entire variable domain, with the rest obtained from reference TRBV12-5 and TRBJ2-7, is as follows: DARVTQTPRHKVTEMGQEVTMRCQPILGHNTVFWYRQTMMQGLELLAYFRNRAPLDDSGMPKDRFSAEMPDATLATLKIQPSEPRDSAVYFCASGLTGGDEQYFGPGTRLTVT.

V usage is TRBV6-6 and J usage is TRBJ2-5, with D perhaps TRBD2 (6 bases). The V and J ends lost 2 bases and 0 bases respectively, with 7 bases between them. Germline CDR1 and CDR2: MNHNY and SVGAGI (reference sequence). The CDR3 sequence is 14 residues long. The CDR3 loop reads CASSYGGNQETQYF. For the CDR3, the DNA is TGTGCCAGCAGTTACGGGGGGAACCAAGAGACCCAGTACTTC.

This chain uses TRBV19 with TRBJ1-1, with D uncertain. The CDR3 sequence is 13 residues long. The germline V gene has CDR1 LNHDA and CDR2 SQIVND (reference sequence). V gave up 3 bases and J gave up 1 base, with 6 bases separating them. CDR3 nucleotide sequence: TGTGCCAGTAGTATTTGGTCGAACACTGAAGCTTTCTTT. Amino acid sequence: CASSIWSNTEAFF.

The chain links TRBV5-1 to TRBJ2-3; 8 bases are a match to TRBD2. Germline CDR1 and CDR2: SGHRS and YFSETQ. CDR3 length equals 17 residues. V lost 0 bases, J lost 5 bases, and 11 bases stayed unmatched. The CDR3 nucleotides read TGCGCCAGCAGCTTGGAGGGACTGGCGGGGGGTCAAGATACGCAGTATTTT. Residues: CASSLEGLAGGQDTQYF.

The chain employs TRBV29-1 and TRBJ1-5, with a possible D match to TRBD1 (5 bases). Trimming pared 5 bases from V and 4 bases from J, leaving 12 bases between. This CDR3 has 13 amino acids. Germline values: CDR1 SQVTM, CDR2 ANQGSEA. The CDR3 sequence is CSVSGGNNQPQHF. In DNA, the CDR3 is TGCAGCGTTAGTGGGGGGAATAATCAGCCCCAGCATTTT.

This chain links TRBV4-2 with TRBJ1-2; the D gene is possibly TRBD1 (6 bases). CDR3 length equals 17 residues. Trimming shortened V by 1 base and J by 8 bases, and 23 bases separated the two germline ends. Germline CDR1 LGHNA, CDR2 YNFKEQ. This chain's CDR3 is CASSQVSRETGRRGYTF. For the CDR3, the DNA is TGTGCCAGCAGCCAAGTATCACGGGAAACAGGGAGGAGAGGCTACACCTTC.

The chain employs TRBV28 and TRBJ1-5; D might be TRBD1 (5 bases). The germline gives CDR1 MDHEN, CDR2 SYDVKM. V dropped 6 bases and J dropped 7 bases, with 16 bases sitting between them. The CDR3 loop spans 14 amino acids. CDR3 nucleotide sequence: TGTGCCAGCAGACCTGGGGGTGTTGCGCAGCCCCAGCATTTT. This codes for CASRPGGVAQPQHF.

The CDR3 DNA sequence: TGTGCCAGCAGCCTCCGACTCGGAAACACCATATATTTT. Protein sequence: CASSLRLGNTIYF. The V and J genes are TRBV6-5 and TRBJ1-3; D remains unclear. This CDR3 has 13 amino acids. From germline, CDR1 is MNHEY and CDR2 SVGAGI. Trimming removed 6 bases from V and 4 bases from J, with 10 bases in between.

This sequence joins TRBV5-1 and TRBJ2-3; 9 positions match TRBD1. V lost 3 bases and J lost 4; bases outside the gene matches: 3. This CDR3 has 14 residues. CDR1 and CDR2 (germline): SGHRS, YFSETQ. The CDR3 DNA reads TGCGCCAGCAGCTCGGGACAGGGACCAGATACGCAGTATTTT. This gives the protein CASSSGQGPDTQYF.

The chain carries TRBV11-3 and TRBJ2-7; D is ambiguous. Germline CDR1 is SGHNT and CDR2 is YENEEA. There are 15 residues in the CDR3. V dropped 0 bases and J dropped 3 bases, with 12 bases sitting between them. As DNA, the CDR3 is TGTGCCAGCAGCTTAGAGTCAGGAGTCGACTACGAGCAGTACTTC. Protein product: CASSLESGVDYEQYF. The complete variable domain, with remaining parts taken from reference TRBV11-3 and TRBJ2-7, reads EAGVVQSPRYKIIEKKQPVAFWCNPISGHNTLYWYLQNLGQGPELLIRYENEEAVDDSQLPKDRFSAERLKGVDSTLKIQPAELGDSAVYLCASSLESGVDYEQYFGPGTRLTVT.

J is TRBJ2-2 and V is TRBV11-2; D is uncertain. CDR1 is SGHAT and CDR2 is FQNNGV in the germline V gene. Trimming left V 0 bases short and J 8 bases short, with 7 bases between. The CDR3 loop spans 13 amino acids. CDR3 sequence (DNA): TGTGCCAGCAGCTTAGACTTTACTGGGGAGCTGTTTTTT. This sequence encodes CASSLDFTGELFF.

Here the CDR3 DNA reads TGCGCCAGCAGCCAAAAACCACAGGGGGCAGGTGGTCAGCCCCAGCATTTT. Its translation: CASSQKPQGAGGQPQHF. The genes are TRBV5-1 and TRBJ1-5; 9 positions agree with TRBD1. CDR3 size: 17 residues. Germline V gene lookup returns CDR1 SGHRS and CDR2 YFSETQ. V gave up 4 bases and J gave up 6 bases; unmatched junction bases: 14.

This chain connects TRBV30 to TRBJ1-5, with no clear D. Germline V gives CDR1 GTSNPN, CDR2 SVGIG (reference sequence). The V and J ends lost 2 bases and 1 base respectively, with 12 bases between them. The CDR3 loop spans 15 amino acids. For the CDR3, the DNA is TGTGCCTGGAGTCTCAACAGTTTGAGCAATCAGCCCCAGCATTTT. Its protein is CAWSLNSLSNQPQHF.

The chain links TRBV27 to TRBJ1-6; D unclear. This CDR3 comprises 14 residues. Trimming pared 2 bases from V and 7 bases from J, leaving 9 bases between. Germline CDR1 MNHEY, CDR2 SMNVEV (reference sequence). CDR3 in DNA: TGTGCCAGCAGTTTAAGTCAGTTAAATTCACCCCTCCACTTT. Protein: CASSLSQLNSPLHF.

V is TRBV4-1 and J is TRBJ1-2; TRBD1 matches at 11 bases. J was trimmed by 6 bases and V by 5 bases; bases with no gene match: 2. The CDR3 runs to 13 residues. CDR1 is MGHRA, CDR2 YSYEKL, per germline. The CDR3 DNA sequence: TGCGCCAGCAGCACGGGACAGGGGGATGGCTACACCTTC. The encoded protein is CASSTGQGDGYTF.

The chain links TRBV10-3 to TRBJ1-5; 7 nucleotides line up with TRBD1. V dropped 6 bases and J dropped 2; count of bases not matched to a gene: 10. There are 16 residues in the CDR3. The germline gives CDR1 ENHRY, CDR2 SYGVKD. For the CDR3, the DNA is TGTGCCATCAGCCCATCTGAGGGGGCTGGCAATCAGCCCCAGCATTTT. This gives the protein CAISPSEGAGNQPQHF.

The gene calls are TRBV7-2 and TRBJ2-3, with D unresolved. This CDR3 contains 13 residues. V lost 2 bases and J 2 bases, leaving 5 bases between the germline ends. The germline CDR1 and CDR2 sequences are SGHTA and FQGNSA. The DNA of the CDR3 is TGTGCCAGCAGCTTAACGATCACAGATACGCAGTATTTT. It specifies CASSLTITDTQYF. The full variable domain, in which reference TRBV7-2 and TRBJ2-3 provide the parts outside the CDR3, is GAGVSQSPSNKVTEKGKDVELRCDPISGHTALYWYRQSLGQGLEFLIYFQGNSAPDKSGLPSDRFSAERTGGSVSTLTIQRTQQEDSAVYLCASSLTITDTQYFGPGTRLTVL.

This sequence joins TRBV5-4 and TRBJ1-2, with 10 nucleotides matching TRBD1. This CDR3 is 13 amino acids long. The junction had 4 bases not matched to a gene; V was cut back by 4 bases and J by 7 bases. CDR1 and CDR2 (germline): SGHNT, YYREEE (reference sequence). The CDR3 spells CASSPGQGVGYTF. The CDR3 DNA reads as TGTGCCAGCAGCCCCGGACAGGGGGTTGGCTACACCTTC. Based on the CDR3 plus reference TRBV5-4 and TRBJ1-2, the full variable domain is ETGVTQSPTHLIKTRGQQVTLRCSSQSGHNTVSWYQQALGQGPQFIFQYYREEENGRGNFPPRFSGLQFPNYSSELNVNALELDDSALYLCASSPGQGVGYTFGSGTRLTVV.

The CDR3 nucleotides read TGTGCCAGCAGTTCATGGACAGCTGGCTACAATGAGCAGTTCTTC. As protein: CASSSWTAGYNEQFF. This chain uses TRBV6-5 with TRBJ2-1, with D maybe TRBD1 (6 bases). V gave up 4 bases and J gave up 3 bases, with 13 bases separating them. The germline gives CDR1 MNHEY, CDR2 SVGAGI. The CDR3 loop spans 15 amino acids.

This clone qualifies as medium-sized. The chain carries TRBV5-1 and TRBJ2-3, with D perhaps TRBD2 (7 bases). This CDR3 has 14 residues. The germline CDR1 and CDR2 sequences are SGHRS and YFSETQ. Deletions cut 5 bases from V and 4 bases from J, with 14 bases between. In DNA form, the CDR3 reads TGCGCCAGCAGTTCCCTCGGGGGGCCAGATACGCAGTATTTT. Protein product: CASSSLGGPDTQYF.

The rearrangement uses TRBV5-1 and TRBJ1-1; 7 nucleotides align to TRBD1. CDR3 length: 14 amino acids. Germline CDR1 reads SGHRS; CDR2 reads YFSETQ. J lost 4 bases, V lost 4 bases, and 7 bases had no gene match. The CDR3 here is CASSLEGAVTEAFF. DNA for the CDR3: TGCGCCAGCAGCCTGGAGGGGGCGGTCACTGAAGCTTTCTTT.

The chain has TRBV5-4 and TRBJ2-3, with D possibly being TRBD1 or TRBD2 (5 bases each). The CDR3 has 15 amino acids. CDR1 is SGHNT and CDR2 is YYREEE in the germline V gene (reference sequence). The V and J ends lost 1 base and 8 bases respectively, with 17 bases between them. CDR3 DNA: TGTGCCAGCAGCTTGAGCCGGGTGGGGGAGACTACGCAGTATTTT. This encodes CASSLSRVGETTQYF.

The rearrangement joins TRBV19 to TRBJ1-6; no clear D gene. Germline V gives CDR1 LNHDA, CDR2 SQIVND (reference sequence). V was cut by 4 bases and J by 0 bases, with 10 bases left in between. This CDR3 spans 16 amino acids. This CDR3 is CASSTAPSSYNSPLHF. The CDR3 region has the DNA TGTGCCAGTAGTACGGCTCCGAGCTCCTATAATTCACCCCTCCACTTT.

In this sample, this clone turned up a few times. The chain couples TRBV14 to TRBJ1-2; no reliable D call. With 2 bases removed from V and 5 bases from J, the gap between germline ends came to 9 bases. The CDR3 spans 13 residues. Germline V gives CDR1 SGHDN, CDR2 FVKESK. The chain's CDR3 is CASSQSGIYGYTF. CDR3 DNA sequence: TGTGCCAGCAGCCAATCGGGAATTTATGGCTACACCTTC. Combining the CDR3 with reference TRBV14 and TRBJ1-2 gives the whole variable domain EAGVTQFPSHSVIEKGQTVTLRCDPISGHDNLYWYRRVMGKEIKFLLHFVKESKQDESGMPNNRFLAERTGGTYSTLKVQPAELEDSGVYFCASSQSGIYGYTFGSGTRLTVV.

The chain has TRBV7-2 and TRBJ1-4; TRBD1 matches 8 bases. This CDR3 region has 16 residues. Germline V lookup: CDR1 SGHTA, CDR2 FQGNSA. With V trimmed by 5 bases and J by 8 bases, 13 bases remained unmatched. Written as DNA, the CDR3 is TGTGCCAGCAGCCCTCTCAGGGGGCGCGAGGAGGAAAAACTGTTTTTT. Translated: CASSPLRGREEEKLFF.

CDR3: CASSPPDRDYGYTF. The CDR3 nucleotides are TGTGCCAGCAGCCCCCCCGACAGGGACTATGGCTACACCTTC. The rearrangement uses TRBV28 and TRBJ1-2, with 7 bases that match TRBD1. V lost 6 bases, J lost 3 bases, and 7 bases stayed unmatched. The germline gives CDR1 MDHEN, CDR2 SYDVKM. CDR3 length: 14 amino acids.

The chain carries TRBV9 and TRBJ2-1; D possibly corresponds to TRBD2 (6 bases). V dropped 0 bases and J dropped 4 bases, with 23 bases sitting between them. This CDR3 is 19 amino acids long. Per the germline V gene, CDR1 is SGDLS and CDR2 is YYNGEE. The CDR3 DNA reads TGTGCCAGCAGCGTAGGTCTAGGGAGGATTCTTCGTAGGTACAATGAGCAGTTCTTC. It codes for CASSVGLGRILRRYNEQFF.

The rearrangement uses TRBV7-9 and TRBJ2-1; tentatively, D is TRBD1 (7 bases). The CDR3 runs to 13 residues. Germline V lookup: CDR1 SEHNR, CDR2 FQNEAQ (reference sequence). Trimming pared 8 bases from V and 6 bases from J, leaving 14 bases between. In DNA form, the CDR3 reads TGTGCCAGCGGGGTCCAGGGGGGCAATGAGCAGTTCTTC. Protein product: CASGVQGGNEQFF.

The chain employs TRBV28 and TRBJ2-7; 8 bases agree with TRBD1. Unmatched junction bases numbered 11, after V lost 9 bases and J lost 4 bases. Germline assignment: CDR1 MDHEN and CDR2 SYDVKM. There are 14 residues in the CDR3. The CDR3 spells CASSRDRKVYEQYF. CDR3 nucleotide sequence: TGTGCCAGTAGCAGGGACAGGAAGGTTTACGAGCAGTACTTC.